This T cell receptor (beta chain) was sequenced in a study of identical twins (dated by TCRdb to the mid-2010s). Regarding the complete study: TCR alpha and beta repertoires from monozygotic twins, unrelated adults of various ages and cord blood were deep-sequenced to test whether fetal clonotypes persist. To rule out contamination, the twin experiments were replicated at different times with different library preparation protocols.

V sheds 0 bases and J sheds 0 bases, leaving 15 bases between their ends. Including the terminal cysteine and phenylalanine, the CDR3 comprises 16 residues. This entry keeps only the CDR3 DNA: 48 bases, framed from base 1. Based on the germline V gene (reference sequence), the CDR1 and CDR2 sequences are DFQATT and SNEGSKA. The full study reports these points: Fewer insertions were carried by abundant cord blood beta clonotypes, a similar but weaker trend appeared in young adult naive repertoires, and no such trend appeared in memory repertoires. Out-of-frame TCR alpha sequences shared between twins showed an excess of low generation-probability sequences compared with coincidental sharing between unrelated individuals. Zero-insertion analyses could be partly confounded by invariant T cells such as MAIT and iNKT, though diverse VJ usage argued against such confounding for most clonotypes. In beta out-of-frame sequences, excess twin sharing was weaker, because having fewer shared sequences lowered the signal-to-noise ratio. Recombination models systematically underestimated out-of-frame TCR alpha sharing in monozygotic twins but agreed with sharing between unrelated individuals. Because the same donors could not be followed over many years, conclusions were based on cross-sectional statistical analysis.

Only healthy Caucasian donors were included. Three unrelated non-twin adults were additionally sequenced: a male aged 18 to 29, a male aged 50 to 60 and a female aged 50 to 60. Miltenyi CD45RO+ enrichment and human naive T-cell isolation kits were used to isolate memory (CD45RO+) and naive T cells from PBMC. Ten or more counts support this clonotype. No antigen is known for it. No per-base quality is available; no much larger clone lies one base away. Receptor libraries were prepared by 5' RACE. The sequencer listed for this sample is Illumina HiSeq 2000. Template switching introduced a universal primer binding site; the final cDNA contained a unique molecular identifier, enabling accurate counting of TCR cDNA molecules. Specific primers in the conserved constant-segment region were used to synthesize first-strand cDNA for the TCR alpha and beta chains. To control for contamination, each cDNA library was double barcoded with a SMART-Mk sample barcode plus Illumina barcodes. TruSeq adapter sequences, together with Illumina sample barcodes, were added in two successive PCR steps. The TCR alpha and beta cDNA libraries were sequenced on the Illumina HiSeq platform using custom primers. Regarding the original processing steps: Raw reads were processed with MiGEC to extract unique molecular identifiers, and MiXCR was used to determine CDR3 positions. For each individual, recombination models were inferred using an EM algorithm with the repgenHMM and IGoR tools. Shared clonotypes were analyzed with the tcR package in R, and sharing was normalized by the product of cloneset sizes. Out-of-frame nonproductive sequences were analyzed to study raw recombination free of thymic and clonal selection effects. Using fastp trimming at Q25 and MiXCR clonotype assembly, TCRdb reanalyzed the public sequencing data and kept in-frame beta chains. A single entry per CDR3 protein holds the most common genes and DNA from its merged rows. The V and J calls and clone size are TCRdb's, not the authors'. The sample data list some 710,000 distinct CDR3 sequences, and 6% to 6.5% of these were observed just once. Jointly, the top ten make up approximately 2% of the sample.

The rearranged segments are TRBV20-1 and TRBJ2-7; the D region may be TRBD1 or TRBD2, each matching 6 bases equally. The sample was naive T cells sorted from blood. Reading the label with the study, this specimen's cell subset or site is: cells isolated with a human naive T-cell isolation kit. This clonotype originated in a man younger than 30 in good health. The encoded CDR3 is CSAREEGGVSSYEQYF. The nucleotide sequence reads as follows: TGCAGTGCTAGAGAGGAGGGGGGAGTTTCCTCCTACGAGCAGTACTTC.